The entry below gives a single T cell receptor beta chain sequence along with its context. The CDR3 consists of 13 residues. Germline CDR1 and CDR2: MNHEY and SMNVEV (reference sequence). V dropped 7 bases and J dropped 12; count of bases not matched to a gene: 11. This sample is part of a study of blood T cell repertoires in COVID-19. Study overall: Nucleic acid was either cDNA or gDNA, and it came from T cells, B-cell-depleted T cells, or PBMCs.

Authors' data handling: Nucleated cell number was recorded as an estimate derived from reference gene primer amplification. Using immunoSEQ multiplex PCR, the repertoire was profiled, and TCRdb retains in-frame clones only, with some absent. Clonal size and the V and J genes are those of that table, whereas D and trimming came from the DNA. The sample includes 250,000 to 300,000 clones, roughly 87% of them seen just once. Sequencing was performed on peripheral blood. The rearrangement links TRBV27 to TRBJ2-1, with 8 bases fitting TRBD2. This TCR was sampled from a woman in her forties or fifties who had recovered from COVID-19. CDR3: CASNTSGGRGQFF. The CDR3 coding sequence is TGTGCCAGCAATACTAGCGGAGGCCGCGGGCAGTTCTTC.